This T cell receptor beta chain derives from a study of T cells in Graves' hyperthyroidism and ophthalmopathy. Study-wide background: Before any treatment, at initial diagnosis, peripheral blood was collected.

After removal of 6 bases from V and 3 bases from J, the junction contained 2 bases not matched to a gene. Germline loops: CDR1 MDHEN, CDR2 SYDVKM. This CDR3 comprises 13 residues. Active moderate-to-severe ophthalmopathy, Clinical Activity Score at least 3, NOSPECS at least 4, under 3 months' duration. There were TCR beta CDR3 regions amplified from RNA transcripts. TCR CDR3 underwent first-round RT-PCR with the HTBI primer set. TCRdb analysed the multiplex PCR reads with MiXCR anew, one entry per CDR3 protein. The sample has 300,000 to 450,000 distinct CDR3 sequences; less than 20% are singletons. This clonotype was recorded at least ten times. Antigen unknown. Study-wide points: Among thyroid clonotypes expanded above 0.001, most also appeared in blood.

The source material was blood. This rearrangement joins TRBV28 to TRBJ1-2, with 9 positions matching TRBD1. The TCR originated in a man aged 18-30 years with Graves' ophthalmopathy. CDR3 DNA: TGTGCCAGCAGCGGGACAGGGCACTATGGCTACACCTTC. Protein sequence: CASSGTGHYGYTF.